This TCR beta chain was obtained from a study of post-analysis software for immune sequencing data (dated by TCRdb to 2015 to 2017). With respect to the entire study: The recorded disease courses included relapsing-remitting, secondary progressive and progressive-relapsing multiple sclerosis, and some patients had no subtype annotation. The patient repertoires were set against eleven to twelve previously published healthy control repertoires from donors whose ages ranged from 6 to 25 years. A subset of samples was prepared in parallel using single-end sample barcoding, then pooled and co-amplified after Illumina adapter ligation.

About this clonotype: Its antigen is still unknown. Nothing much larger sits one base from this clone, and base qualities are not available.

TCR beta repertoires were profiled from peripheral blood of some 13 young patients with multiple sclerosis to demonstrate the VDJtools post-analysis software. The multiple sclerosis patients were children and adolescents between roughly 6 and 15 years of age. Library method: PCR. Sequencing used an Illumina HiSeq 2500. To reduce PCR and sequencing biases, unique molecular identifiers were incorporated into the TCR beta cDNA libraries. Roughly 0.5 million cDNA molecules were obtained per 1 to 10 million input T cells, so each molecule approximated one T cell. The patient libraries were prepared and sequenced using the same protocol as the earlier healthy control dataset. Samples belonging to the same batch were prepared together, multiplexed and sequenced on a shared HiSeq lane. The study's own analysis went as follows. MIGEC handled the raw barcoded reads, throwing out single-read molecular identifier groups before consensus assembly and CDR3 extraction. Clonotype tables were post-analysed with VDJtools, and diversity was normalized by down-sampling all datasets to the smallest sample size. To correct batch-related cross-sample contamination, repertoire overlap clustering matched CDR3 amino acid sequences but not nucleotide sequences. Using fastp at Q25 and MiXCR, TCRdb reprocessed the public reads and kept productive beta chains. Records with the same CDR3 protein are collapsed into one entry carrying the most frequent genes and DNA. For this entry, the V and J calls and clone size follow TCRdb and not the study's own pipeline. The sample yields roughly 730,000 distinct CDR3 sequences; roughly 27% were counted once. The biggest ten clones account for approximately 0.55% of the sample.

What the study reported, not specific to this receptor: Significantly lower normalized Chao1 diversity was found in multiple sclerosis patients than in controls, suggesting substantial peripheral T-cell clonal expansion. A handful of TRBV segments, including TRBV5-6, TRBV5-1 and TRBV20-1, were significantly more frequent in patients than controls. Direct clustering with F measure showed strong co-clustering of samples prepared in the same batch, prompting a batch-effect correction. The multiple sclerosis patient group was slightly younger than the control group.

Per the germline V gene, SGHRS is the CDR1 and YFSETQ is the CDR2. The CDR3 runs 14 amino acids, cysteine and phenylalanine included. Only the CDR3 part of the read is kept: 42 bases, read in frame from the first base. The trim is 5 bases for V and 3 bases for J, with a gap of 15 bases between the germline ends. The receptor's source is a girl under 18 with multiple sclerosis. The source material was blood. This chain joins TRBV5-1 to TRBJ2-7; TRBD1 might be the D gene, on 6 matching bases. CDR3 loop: CASRWGQRSYEQYF. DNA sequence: TGCGCCAGCAGATGGGGGCAACGCAGCTACGAGCAGTACTTC. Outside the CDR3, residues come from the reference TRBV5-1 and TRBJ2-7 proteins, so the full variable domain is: KAGVTQTPRYLIKTRGQQVTLSCSPISGHRSVSWYQQTPGQGLQFLFEYFSETQRNKGNFPGRFSGRQFSNSRSEMNVSTLELGDSALYLCASRWGQRSYEQYFGPGTRLTVT.